The rows below give T cell receptor beta chains drawn from one sample of a study of post-analysis software for immune sequencing data. TCRdb itself ran the PCR reads through MiXCR, one entry per CDR3 protein. The sample yields fewer than 600,000 distinct CDR3 sequences, roughly 46% seen once. Sequencing was done on a sample of blood. Receptors originate from a girl aged 10 to 17 with multiple sclerosis. Each CDR3 is given with its conserved first and last residue. D genes are given only for firm matches. Clone size, where shown, is once, few, many, or a class for clones that have expanded.

j_gene | d_gene | abundance | v_gene | CDR3aa | CDR3nt
TRBJ2-1 | TRBD2 | - | TRBV20-1 | CSARDAGTSGRSSYNEQFF | TGCAGTGCTAGAGATGCGGGGACTAGCGGCCGGAGCTCCTACAATGAGCAGTTCTTC
TRBJ1-1 | - | - | TRBV7-3 | CASSLLVYTEAFF | TGTGCCAGCAGCCTACTGGTCTACACTGAAGCTTTCTTT
TRBJ2-7 | - | few | TRBV20-1 | CSASPDSTYEQYF | TGCAGTGCTAGCCCGGACAGCACCTACGAGCAGTACTTC
TRBJ1-2 | - | - | TRBV7-3 | CASSPTGGADYGYTF | TGTGCCAGCAGCCCAACCGGGGGGGCTGACTATGGCTACACCTTC
TRBJ2-1 | TRBD2 | - | TRBV5-1 | CASSLNGRAYDGSSYNEQFF | TGCGCCAGCAGCTTGAACGGGAGGGCCTACGACGGGAGCTCCTACAATGAGCAGTTCTTC
TRBJ2-1 | TRBD2 | few | TRBV28 | CASSLRLAGRHEQFF | TGTGCCAGCAGTTTACGGCTAGCGGGAAGGCATGAGCAGTTCTTC
TRBJ2-4 | TRBD2 | - | TRBV9 | CASSVDQREALGERYF | TGTGCCAGCAGCGTAGATCAGCGGGAGGCCCTAGGGGAGCGGTACTTC
TRBJ2-3 | - | few | TRBV12-3/TRBV12-4 | CASRPAGTDTQYF | TGTGCCAGCCGACCAGCGGGCACAGATACGCAGTATTTT
TRBJ2-3 | TRBD1 | - | TRBV11-3 | CASSQHRGDTQYF | TGTGCCAGCAGCCAACACAGGGGAGATACGCAGTATTTT
TRBJ2-1 | - | few | TRBV5-1 | CASSLDRGSDEQFF | TGCGCCAGCAGCTTGGATCGGGGGAGCGATGAGCAGTTCTTC
TRBJ2-7 | - | few | TRBV28 | CASRGPGNSYEQYF | TGTGCCAGCAGGGGGCCGGGGAATTCATACGAGCAGTACTTC
TRBJ1-5 | - | few | TRBV20-1 | CSARETGSQPQHF | TGCAGTGCTAGAGAAACAGGGAGTCAGCCCCAGCATTTT
TRBJ2-1 | TRBD1 | few | TRBV30 | CAWKRTGGGEQFF | TGTGCCTGGAAGCGGACAGGGGGCGGTGAGCAGTTCTTC
TRBJ2-7 | TRBD1 | - | TRBV12-3/TRBV12-4 | CASRAGTGFPYEQYF | TGTGCCAGCAGAGCCGGGACAGGGTTCCCCTACGAGCAGTACTTC
TRBJ1-1 | - | - | TRBV6-5 | CASRDRGARTEAFF | TGTGCCAGCAGGGATAGGGGGGCGAGAACTGAAGCTTTCTTT
TRBJ2-1 | - | - | TRBV10-3 | CAISESRPNEQFF | TGTGCCATCAGTGAGTCCCGCCCCAATGAGCAGTTCTTC
TRBJ1-2 | - | few | TRBV5-1 | CASSLVSSGVDGYTF | TGCGCCAGCAGCTTGGTATCGTCGGGGGTTGATGGCTACACCTTC
TRBJ2-7 | TRBD1 | once | TRBV5-1 | CASRTGTGSYEQYF | TGCGCCAGCAGAACCGGGACAGGTTCCTACGAGCAGTACTTC
TRBJ2-1 | - | - | TRBV28 | CASSPQGGEQFF | TGTGCCAGCAGTCCACAGGGTGGTGAGCAGTTCTTC
TRBJ2-7 | TRBD1 | few | TRBV2 | CASRVPGTEPYEQYF | TGTGCCAGCAGGGTCCCCGGGACAGAACCCTACGAGCAGTACTTC
TRBJ2-1 | TRBD2 | few | TRBV6-5 | CASSYAGGQVDEQFF | TGTGCCAGCAGTTACGCGGGAGGGCAAGTGGATGAGCAGTTCTTC
TRBJ2-1 | TRBD2 | few | TRBV18 | CASSPLTLAGVNEQFF | TGTGCCAGCTCACCACTGACCCTAGCGGGAGTCAATGAGCAGTTCTTC
TRBJ2-3 | TRBD1 | - | TRBV9 | CASSVGTGITDTQYF | TGTGCCAGCAGCGTAGGGACAGGGATCACAGATACGCAGTATTTT
TRBJ1-1 | TRBD1 | - | TRBV10-3 | CAISEGAPRTDTEAFF | TGTGCCATCAGCGAGGGGGCCCCGAGGACGGACACTGAAGCTTTCTTT
TRBJ2-7 | TRBD1 | few | TRBV27 | CASSNRGPYEQYF | TGTGCCAGCAGCAACAGGGGCCCCTACGAGCAGTACTTC
TRBJ2-7 | TRBD2 | - | TRBV3-1 | CASSQDRGRTNEQYF | TGTGCCAGCAGCCAAGATCGCGGGAGGACCAACGAGCAGTACTTC
TRBJ2-4 | TRBD2 | few | TRBV5-5 | CASSTGTSGDIAKNIQYF | TGTGCCAGCAGCACTGGGACTAGCGGAGACATAGCCAAAAACATTCAGTACTTC
TRBJ2-1 | - | - | TRBV29-1 | CSVGVLNEQFF | TGCAGCGTTGGCGTCCTCAATGAGCAGTTCTTC
TRBJ2-1 | - | - | TRBV19 | CASSIDRGAAEQFF | TGTGCCAGTAGTATAGATAGGGGGGCTGCTGAGCAGTTCTTC
TRBJ1-2 | TRBD1 | - | TRBV27 | CASSSPGTGSGGYTF | TGTGCCAGCAGTTCACCCGGGACAGGGAGTGGCGGCTACACCTTC
TRBJ2-6 | - | few | TRBV12-3/TRBV12-4 | CASSSYSGANVLTF | TGTGCCAGCAGTTCCTACTCTGGGGCCAACGTCCTGACTTTC